Included here is one T cell receptor beta chain sequence, with context. The source of the sample is a study of T cell changes during pregnancy in multiple sclerosis. The CDR3 length is 16 residues. With 0 bases clipped from V and 7 bases from J, the junction kept 7 bases outside the gene matches. Germline loops: CDR1 SGHRS, CDR2 YFSETQ. Method: immunoSEQ multiplex PCR; TCRdb's copy keeps in-frame clones and lacks some. The sample shows 35,000 to 40,000 clones, about nine tenths of them seen only once. This sequence joins TRBV5-1 and TRBJ2-3; 11 bases are a match to TRBD2. The TCR sequence derives from a female donor in good health, enrolled as a control in a pregnancy study. This specimen consisted of peripheral blood, obtained in the third trimester of pregnancy. The CDR3 loop is CASSLGLAGTLNTQYF. The CDR3 nucleotides are TGCGCCAGCAGCTTGGGACTAGCGGGGACGCTGAATACGCAGTATTTT.